The 32 T cell receptor beta chains presented below share a single source sample, sequenced in a study of cytomegalovirus exposure and HLA in healthy donors. The study ran its PCR with 60 Vbeta and 13 Jbeta primers. Using immunoSEQ multiplex PCR, the repertoire was profiled, and TCRdb retains in-frame clones only, with some absent. The top ten clones hold roughly 2% of a sample with hundreds of thousands of clones, about 70% of them seen once. The material sequenced was PBMCs. These TCRs come from a woman in her twenties or thirties in good health and CMV-seronegative.

The chain employs TRBV5-1 and TRBJ2-5; D is possibly TRBD2 (7 bases). CDR3 length: 14 residues. V was trimmed by 7 bases and J by 5 bases, leaving 18 bases between them. Germline loops: CDR1 SGHRS, CDR2 YFSETQ. The CDR3 loop is CASVEGGGTETQYF. CDR3 nucleotide sequence: TGCGCCAGCGTAGAAGGGGGGGGGACGGAGACCCAGTACTTC.

The chain recombines TRBV6-1 with TRBJ2-7; D is perhaps TRBD2 (6 bases). This CDR3 comprises 16 residues. Trimming removed 2 bases from V and 4 bases from J, with 18 bases in between. Germline CDR1 and CDR2: MNHNS and SASEGT. CDR3 DNA: TGTGCCAGCAGTGAACTTGCCTCCTCCGCGGGGTACGAGCAGTACTTC. It specifies CASSELASSAGYEQYF.

This clone has a handful of counts. V is TRBV15 and J is TRBJ1-5; 7 positions match TRBD1. Germline CDR1 reads LNHNV; CDR2 reads YYDKDF (reference sequence). The CDR3 loop spans 15 amino acids. With V trimmed by 2 bases and J by 5 bases, 6 bases remained unmatched. The CDR3 loop is CATSRTGTVHQPQHF. The CDR3 DNA sequence: TGTGCCACCAGCAGAACTGGGACAGTTCATCAGCCCCAGCATTTT.

The chain couples TRBV6-1 to TRBJ1-2, with 7 positions matching TRBD1. The CDR3 spans 15 residues. V shed 2 bases, J shed 4 bases, and the junction held 7 bases outside the gene matches. The germline CDR1 and CDR2 sequences are MNHNS and SASEGT. The CDR3 sequence: CASSEFLDRTYGYTF. CDR3 sequence (DNA): TGTGCCAGCAGTGAATTCCTGGACAGGACCTATGGCTACACCTTC.

The chain is built from TRBV2 and TRBJ1-2, with D perhaps matching TRBD1 (6 bases). Germline V gene data show CDR1 as SNHLY and CDR2 as FYNNEI. The V gene lost 6 bases and the J gene lost 0 bases, with 17 bases spanning the gap. CDR3 length equals 16 residues. The CDR3 region is CASSVGPTGSNYGYTF. The DNA for the CDR3 is TGTGCCAGCAGCGTAGGACCGACAGGATCTAACTATGGCTACACCTTC.

The chain couples TRBV28 to TRBJ2-1; D call uncertain. This CDR3 region has 16 residues. Germline V gene lookup returns CDR1 MDHEN and CDR2 SYDVKM. V lost 2 bases, J lost 7 bases, and 18 bases lay in between. The CDR3 DNA reads as TGTGCCAGCAGTTTACAGGTGTTGACCCTCAGGAATGAGCAGTTCTTC. It specifies CASSLQVLTLRNEQFF. The full variable domain, with the rest looked up from reference TRBV28 and TRBJ2-1, is DVKVTQSSRYLVKRTGEKVFLECVQDMDHENMFWYRQDPGLGLRLIYFSYDVKMKEKGDIPEGYSVSREKKERFSLILESASTNQTSMYLCASSLQVLTLRNEQFFGPGTRLTVL.

The chain uses TRBV7-6 and TRBJ2-6; a weak D match, TRBD2 (7 bases). Trimming removed 7 bases at V and 1 base at J, with 14 bases between. The CDR3 has 16 residues. The germline V gene has CDR1 SGHVS and CDR2 FNYEAQ. CDR3 sequence reads: CASTGGTASGANVLTF. The CDR3 nucleotides read TGTGCCAGCACGGGGGGCACTGCGTCTGGGGCCAACGTCCTGACTTTC. Combining the CDR3 with reference TRBV7-6 and TRBJ2-6 gives the whole variable domain GAGVSQSPRYKVTKRGQDVALRCDPISGHVSLYWYRQALGQGPEFLTYFNYEAQQDKSGLPNDRFSAERPEGSISTLTIQRTEQRDSAMYRCASTGGTASGANVLTFGAGSRLTVL.

This clone appeared once. Different DNA sequences within this sample yield the same CDR3. The V and J genes are TRBV19 and TRBJ1-1; D is uncertain. The CDR3 is 14 amino acids. CDR1 and CDR2 from the germline V gene are LNHDA and SQIVND (reference sequence). V was shortened by 3 bases and J by 2 bases, with 10 bases between the two germline ends. CDR3 sequence reads: CASSISGGNTEAFF. Written as DNA, the CDR3 is TGTGCCAGTAGTATTTCGGGTGGCAACACTGAAGCTTTCTTT.

The chain employs TRBV30 and TRBJ1-1; TRBD1 is a possible D gene (6 bases). Germline loops: CDR1 GTSNPN, CDR2 SVGIG (reference sequence). Trimming took off 3 bases at V and 4 bases at J, with 9 bases between the two ends. CDR3 size: 12 residues. For the CDR3, the DNA is TGTGCCTGGAGGGACAGAGGCACTGAAGCTTTCTTT. Amino acid sequence: CAWRDRGTEAFF.

The chain combines TRBV10-2 with TRBJ2-3, with 7 bases identical to TRBD2. CDR3 length: 12 amino acids. The V gene's germline CDR1 is WSHSY and CDR2 SAAADI. Unmatched junction bases numbered 4, after V lost 7 bases and J lost 6 bases. Here the CDR3 reads CASTAGVDTQYF. The CDR3 DNA reads TGCGCCAGCACGGCGGGGGTTGATACGCAGTATTTT.

In this sample, this clone turned up a few times. This chain joins TRBV10-3 and TRBJ1-1; 8 bases line up with TRBD1. V was clipped by 6 bases and J by 0 bases; unmatched bases: 6. Germline assignment: CDR1 ENHRY and CDR2 SYGVKD. The CDR3 sequence is 15 residues long. CDR3: CAISRLQGVNTEAFF. As DNA, the CDR3 is TGTGCCATCAGCCGGTTACAGGGGGTGAACACTGAAGCTTTCTTT.

V gene TRBV7-9 combines with J gene TRBJ2-3, with D perhaps TRBD1 (5 bases). The CDR3 consists of 15 residues. Germline loops: CDR1 SEHNR, CDR2 FQNEAQ (reference sequence). Trimming left V 2 bases short and J 4 bases short, with 13 bases between. In DNA, the CDR3 is TGTGCCAGCAGCTTAACCAGGGTGCGCGCAGATACGCAGTATTTT. Protein product: CASSLTRVRADTQYF. The full variable domain, in which reference TRBV7-9 and TRBJ2-3 provide the parts outside the CDR3, is DTGVSQNPRHKITKRGQNVTFRCDPISEHNRLYWYRQTLGQGPEFLTYFQNEAQLEKSRLLSDRFSAERPKGSFSTLEIQRTEQGDSAMYLCASSLTRVRADTQYFGPGTRLTVL.

This chain's CDR3 is CASTTNRGNGYTF. Written as DNA, the CDR3 is TGTGCCAGTACGACCAACAGGGGCAATGGCTACACCTTC. V and J are TRBV19 and TRBJ1-2, with 7 bases that match TRBD1. CDR1 is LNHDA and CDR2 is SQIVND in the germline V gene (reference sequence). With V trimmed by 7 bases and J by 6 bases, 8 bases remained unmatched. There are 13 residues in the CDR3.

This clone has more than one count but fewer than ten. This chain connects TRBV12-2 to TRBJ1-3; whether TRBD1, the table's D call, matches the DNA was not checked. TRBV12-2 is assigned pseudogene status. CDR3 length: 20 residues. CDR3 sequence (DNA): TGTGCAAGTCGCTTAGGACCCGGGACAGGTAACTGCTACTCTGGAAACACCATATATTTT. It yields the protein CASRLGPGTGNCYSGNTIYF.

J is TRBJ2-5 and V is TRBV5-4; D is possibly TRBD2 (8 bases). There are 16 residues in the CDR3. Germline CDR1 reads SGHNT; CDR2 reads YYREEE (reference sequence). The V end lost 4 bases, the J end lost 1 base, and 17 bases lay between the germline ends. CDR3 in DNA: TGTGCCAGCAGCCGAGGGGGCGGGGGGACCCAAGAGACCCAGTACTTC. Its protein product is CASSRGGGGTQETQYF.

Worth noting for this clone: Mismatch with germline at one junction end may stem from a read error. The chain combines TRBV7-7 with TRBJ2-5; 14 nucleotides align to TRBD2. The CDR3 contains 16 residues. Looked up from germline, CDR1 is SSHAT and CDR2 is FNYEAQ (reference sequence). As DNA, the CDR3 is TGTGCTAGCAGCTCGACTAGCGGGAGGGGGGCAGAGACCCAGTACTTC. Its protein is CASSSTSGRGAETQYF.

This chain uses TRBV19 with TRBJ2-7; TRBD2 is a possible D gene (6 bases). Germline V gene data show CDR1 as LNHDA and CDR2 as SQIVND (reference sequence). The CDR3 runs 13 residues. Trimming stripped 4 bases from V and 5 bases from J, with 12 bases between. The CDR3 here is CASSTGVWDEQYF. DNA of the CDR3: TGTGCCAGTAGTACGGGAGTATGGGACGAGCAGTACTTC.

The J gene is TRBJ2-1, the V gene TRBV19; D not resolved. Between the trimmed V and J ends, which lost 4 bases and 4 bases, there was a span of 5 bases. The CDR3 contains 12 residues. The germline gives CDR1 LNHDA, CDR2 SQIVND (reference sequence). The CDR3 bases are TGTGCCAGTAGTAGACTTTACAATGAGCAGTTCTTC. Its protein is CASSRLYNEQFF.

The gene calls are TRBV4-2 and TRBJ2-7; TRBD1 agrees at 7 bases. CDR1 LGHNA and CDR2 YNFKEQ come from the germline V gene. Unmatched junction bases numbered 1, after V lost 0 bases and J lost 2 bases. This CDR3 comprises 14 residues. CDR3: CASSQETGAYEQYF. CDR3 nucleotides: TGTGCCAGCAGCCAAGAAACAGGGGCCTACGAGCAGTACTTC.

V and J are TRBV19 and TRBJ1-2; D is unresolved. V was shortened by 5 bases and J by 1 base, with 14 bases between the two germline ends. Germline V gives CDR1 LNHDA, CDR2 SQIVND (reference sequence). The CDR3 spans 15 residues. The CDR3 sequence: CASSHEAVINYGYTF. The DNA of the CDR3 is TGTGCCAGTAGTCACGAGGCAGTCATTAACTATGGCTACACCTTC.

V usage is TRBV30 and J usage is TRBJ2-1; D might be TRBD2 (5 bases). Per germline, CDR1 GTSNPN and CDR2 SVGIG (reference sequence). The CDR3 sequence is 14 residues long. Trimming cost V 4 bases and J 5 bases, with 15 bases left between them. In nucleotides, the CDR3 is TGTGCCTGGACGGGGTATAGGAACGACAATGAGCAGTTCTTC. It specifies CAWTGYRNDNEQFF.

This clone came up once. The chain carries TRBV30 and TRBJ1-2; D unclear. The length of the CDR3 is 14 residues. Per the germline V gene, CDR1 is GTSNPN and CDR2 is SVGIG (reference sequence). V was trimmed by 2 bases and J by 3 bases, leaving 13 bases between them. This CDR3 is CAWSYGGPDYGYTF. The CDR3 nucleotides are TGTGCCTGGAGTTACGGAGGGCCCGACTATGGCTACACCTTC.

This clone was picked up one time. The chain carries TRBV6-1 and TRBJ2-7, with TRBD1 matching over 9 bases. V was pared by 2 bases and J by 2 bases, with 4 bases of the junction left unmatched. The CDR3 contains 15 residues. In germline, CDR1 is MNHNS, CDR2 SASEGT. For the CDR3, the DNA is TGTGCCAGCAGTGAAATGGGACAGGGCCCCTACGAGCAGTACTTC. It yields the protein CASSEMGQGPYEQYF.

The CDR3, as DNA: TGCGCCAGCAGCAGTGGAGGGGAGCGTAGCACAGATACGCAGTATTTT. Its translation: CASSSGGERSTDTQYF. The V and J genes are TRBV5-1 and TRBJ2-3, with D possibly TRBD2 on 6 matching bases. V gave up 4 bases and J gave up 0 bases, with 15 bases separating them. Per germline, CDR1 SGHRS and CDR2 YFSETQ. The CDR3 is 16 residues long. Looking up the rest from reference TRBV5-1 and TRBJ2-3 gives the full variable domain: KAGVTQTPRYLIKTRGQQVTLSCSPISGHRSVSWYQQTPGQGLQFLFEYFSETQRNKGNFPGRFSGRQFSNSRSEMNVSTLELGDSALYLCASSSGGERSTDTQYFGPGTRLTVL.

This clone showed up just a few times. V gene TRBV5-6 combines with J gene TRBJ2-7; the D gene is possibly TRBD1 (5 bases). Trimming left V 2 bases short and J 5 bases short, with 5 bases between. The CDR3 spans 11 residues. Germline V gives CDR1 SGHDT, CDR2 YYEEEE. The CDR3, as DNA: TGTGCCAGCAGCTTCAGGGACGAGCAGTACTTC. It is translated as CASSFRDEQYF.

The chain is built from TRBV9 and TRBJ2-3; D perhaps matches TRBD2 (6 bases). Deletions cut 3 bases from V and 6 bases from J, with 14 bases between. Germline V gene lookup returns CDR1 SGDLS and CDR2 YYNGEE. The CDR3 is 14 residues long. Here the CDR3 DNA reads TGTGCCAGCAGCGCACCGTCAGGGACTGATACGCAGTATTTT. Translating gives CASSAPSGTDTQYF.

The chain links TRBV27 to TRBJ2-7; maybe TRBD1 (6 bases). Germline CDR1 MNHEY, CDR2 SMNVEV (reference sequence). With 6 bases removed from V and 1 base from J, the gap between germline ends came to 13 bases. This CDR3 has 14 amino acids. The CDR3 is CASRDSFPSYEQYF. The CDR3 region has the DNA TGTGCCAGCAGGGACAGTTTCCCTTCCTACGAGCAGTACTTC.

This clone was counted at least ten times. The chain carries TRBV21-1 and TRBJ2-7; whether TRBD1, the table's D call, matches the DNA was not checked. TRBV21-1 corresponds to a pseudogene. The CDR3 sequence is 14 residues long. CDR3 bases: TGTGCCCTCAAGCAGGGGCAGGACACCTACGAGCAGTACTTC. Translating gives CALKQGQDTYEQYF.

The chain recombines TRBV2 with TRBJ2-7; the match to TRBD2 covers 10 bases. This CDR3 contains 13 residues. Germline-derived CDR1 and CDR2 are SNHLY and FYNNEI. Unmatched junction bases numbered 5, after V lost 6 bases and J lost 6 bases. CDR3 nucleotides: TGTGCCAGCAGGGAGCGGGAGGGATCCGAGCAGTACTTC. It codes for CASREREGSEQYF.

The chain uses TRBV27 and TRBJ1-2; D is ambiguous. CDR1 and CDR2 from the germline V gene are MNHEY and SMNVEV (reference sequence). Trimming pared 0 bases from V and 4 bases from J, leaving 9 bases between. The CDR3 loop spans 14 amino acids. The CDR3 is CASSLSRFPYGYTF. DNA for the CDR3: TGTGCCAGCAGTTTATCGAGGTTCCCCTATGGCTACACCTTC.

This sequence joins TRBV7-9 and TRBJ2-1; 8 positions agree with TRBD2. The CDR3 has 16 residues. The germline V gene has CDR1 SEHNR and CDR2 FQNEAQ (reference sequence). Trimming took 5 bases from V and 8 from J; bases not matched to a gene: 14. DNA of the CDR3: TGTGCCAGCAGCCCCCCCCGGGCTAGCGGGTCCGATGAGCAGTTCTTC. It is translated as CASSPPRASGSDEQFF.

The chain is built from TRBV27 and TRBJ1-1; a weak D match, TRBD1 (5 bases). Trimming cost V 4 bases and J 5 bases, with 17 bases left between them. CDR1 is MNHEY, CDR2 SMNVEV, per germline (reference sequence). The CDR3 has 15 residues. CDR3 loop: CASSSIRGMETEAFF. The DNA for the CDR3 is TGTGCCAGCAGTTCCATACGGGGGATGGAGACTGAAGCTTTCTTT.